This TCR beta chain was sequenced in a study of T cells after yellow fever vaccination. Study observations and caveats: Faster peaking, at day 5 versus 15, marked a secondary response that was weaker.

TCRdb reprocessed the 5' RACE reads with MiXCR, giving one entry per CDR3 protein. The repertoire has 300,000 to 400,000 distinct CDR3 sequences, about 4% of them found once; the top ten carry approximately 25%. This clonotype occurred many times. Antigen specificity is unknown. The V and J ends lost 6 bases and 0 bases, in that order; junction bases with no gene match: 4. The CDR3 has 14 amino acids. The gene calls are TRBV12-3 or TRBV12-4 and TRBJ1-1; 7 nucleotides match TRBD1. Specimen: PBMCs, collected 5 days after the yellow fever booster vaccination. The sequence came from a man between 18 and 29 years old who received the YFV17D yellow fever vaccine. Here the CDR3 DNA reads TGTGCCAGCAGCCCAGGGGGGATGAACACTGAAGCTTTCTTT. Amino acid sequence: CASSPGGMNTEAFF.